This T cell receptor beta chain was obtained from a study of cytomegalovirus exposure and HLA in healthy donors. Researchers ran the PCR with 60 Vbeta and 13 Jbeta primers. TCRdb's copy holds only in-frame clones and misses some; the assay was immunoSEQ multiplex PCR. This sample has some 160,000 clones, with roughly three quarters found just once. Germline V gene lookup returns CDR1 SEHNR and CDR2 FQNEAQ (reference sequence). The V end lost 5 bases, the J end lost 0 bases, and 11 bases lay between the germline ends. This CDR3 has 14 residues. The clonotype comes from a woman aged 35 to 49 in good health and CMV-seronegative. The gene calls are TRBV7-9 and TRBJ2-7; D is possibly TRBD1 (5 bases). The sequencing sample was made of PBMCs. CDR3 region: CASSPGAASYEQYF. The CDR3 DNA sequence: TGTGCCAGCAGCCCTGGGGCCGCCTCCTACGAGCAGTACTTC.